The 26 T cell receptor beta chains presented below share a single source sample, sequenced in a study of T cell changes during pregnancy in multiple sclerosis. Only in-frame clones appear in the TCRdb table, and some are missing; sequencing was by immunoSEQ multiplex PCR. The sample consists of about 46,000 clones, roughly 90% of them appearing once. The specimen was CD4+ T cells from peripheral blood mononuclear cells, collected after pregnancy. The receptors derive from a female donor with multiple sclerosis, enrolled in a pregnancy study.

The chain is built from TRBV30 and TRBJ1-1; TRBD1 matches 9 bases. V shed 5 bases, J shed 1 base, and the junction held 23 bases outside the gene matches. The germline V gene has CDR1 GTSNPN and CDR2 SVGIG (reference sequence). The CDR3 spans 20 residues. The CDR3 bases are TGTGCCTGGGGCCCCAGAGGTCTGGGACAGGGTATACGGGGGAACACTGAAGCTTTCTTT. Translated: CAWGPRGLGQGIRGNTEAFF.

The chain uses TRBV2 and TRBJ1-3, with no clear D. Germline loops: CDR1 SNHLY, CDR2 FYNNEI. The length of the CDR3 is 16 residues. Trimming stripped 4 bases from V and 0 bases from J, with 13 bases between. Here the CDR3 reads CASSARTPSSGNTIYF. In DNA form, the CDR3 reads TGTGCCAGCAGTGCCCGGACTCCCAGCTCTGGAAACACCATATATTTT. The variable domain in full, completed from reference TRBV2 and TRBJ1-3, reads EPEVTQTPSHQVTQMGQEVILRCVPISNHLYFYWYRQILGQKVEFLVSFYNNEISEKSEIFDDQFSVERPDGSNFTLKIRSTKLEDSAMYFCASSARTPSSGNTIYFGEGSWLTVV.

The rearrangement links TRBV7-2 to TRBJ2-7; D not certain. Germline-derived CDR1 and CDR2 are SGHTA and FQGNSA. The CDR3 contains 13 residues. V lost 5 bases and J lost 2, with 10 bases in between. The CDR3 sequence is CASSPPQAYEQYF. CDR3 sequence (DNA): TGTGCCAGCAGCCCTCCCCAGGCCTACGAGCAGTACTTC.

This clone was recorded only once. The chain employs TRBV6-5 and TRBJ1-2, with 7 nucleotides matching TRBD1. Germline V gene sequence: CDR1 MNHEY, CDR2 SVGAGI. The ends lost 6 bases at V and 3 bases at J; junction bases unmatched: 10. The CDR3 covers 15 residues. The CDR3 DNA reads TGTGCCAGCAGGCCCACAGGGGCCAACCACTATGGCTACACCTTC. Translated, it gives CASRPTGANHYGYTF.

The chain carries TRBV6-1 and TRBJ2-7, with 7 bases matching TRBD1. The CDR3 contains 12 residues. CDR1 MNHNS and CDR2 SASEGT come from the germline V gene. Germline trimming cut 8 bases from V and 0 bases from J; bases unmatched to any gene: 1. CDR3 protein: CASDRDSYEQYF. In nucleotides, the CDR3 is TGTGCCAGCGACAGGGACTCCTACGAGCAGTACTTC.

This sequence joins TRBV4-2 and TRBJ2-7; 7 bases align to TRBD1. CDR1 and CDR2 (germline): LGHNA, YNFKEQ. The CDR3 is 15 residues long. Trimming at V came to 0 bases and at J to 6 bases, leaving 8 bases not matched to a gene. The CDR3: CASSQDDRALREQYF. DNA of the CDR3: TGTGCCAGCAGCCAAGATGACAGGGCCTTACGCGAGCAGTACTTC.

This clone has only one observation. J is TRBJ1-6 and V is TRBV7-9; weak D call: TRBD1 (6 bases). Trimming took 3 bases from V and 9 from J, leaving 12 bases between them. The CDR3 consists of 14 residues. Germline CDR1 SEHNR, CDR2 FQNEAQ (reference sequence). CDR3 loop: CASSLDVRGSPLHF. The CDR3 coding sequence is TGTGCCAGCAGCTTGGACGTCAGGGGTTCACCCCTCCACTTT.

The chain joins TRBV6-4 to TRBJ1-3; D gene unclear. The germline V gene encodes CDR1 MRHNA and CDR2 SNTAGT. The CDR3 contains 12 residues. Between the trimmed V and J ends, which lost 6 bases and 4 bases, there was a span of 7 bases. In DNA, the CDR3 is TGTGCCAGCAGGCAGAAGGGAAACACCATATATTTT. It yields the protein CASRQKGNTIYF.

V gene TRBV10-3 combines with J gene TRBJ2-2; TRBD2 matches 14 bases. From germline, CDR1 is ENHRY and CDR2 SYGVKD. The CDR3 covers 19 residues. With V trimmed by 10 bases and J by 2 bases, 15 bases remained unmatched. This CDR3 is CASGVGGTSGSGNTGELFF. CDR3 coding DNA: TGTGCCAGTGGTGTAGGGGGGACTAGCGGGAGCGGTAACACCGGGGAGCTGTTTTTT.

The rearrangement uses TRBV5-1 and TRBJ2-3; D is possibly TRBD1 (5 bases). With 1 base removed from V and 0 bases from J, the gap between germline ends came to 9 bases. Germline V CDR1 and CDR2: SGHRS, YFSETQ. This CDR3 is 15 amino acids long. The CDR3 DNA is TGCGCCAGCAGCTTGAGTAGGGGTAGCACAGATACGCAGTATTTT. Amino acids: CASSLSRGSTDTQYF.

This chain links TRBV28 with TRBJ1-5, with 7 nucleotides matching TRBD1. In germline, CDR1 is MDHEN, CDR2 SYDVKM. The length of the CDR3 is 18 residues. Trimming removed 4 bases from V and 4 bases from J; junction bases left unmatched: 16. CDR3 coding DNA: TGTGCCAGCAGTTATATAGGGACAGTGACAGGAGATAATCAGCCCCAGCATTTT. The encoded protein is CASSYIGTVTGDNQPQHF. Variable domain in full (rest from reference TRBV28 and TRBJ1-5): DVKVTQSSRYLVKRTGEKVFLECVQDMDHENMFWYRQDPGLGLRLIYFSYDVKMKEKGDIPEGYSVSREKKERFSLILESASTNQTSMYLCASSYIGTVTGDNQPQHFGDGTRLSIL.

The gene calls are TRBV5-1 and TRBJ2-5; perhaps TRBD2 as D (6 bases). The CDR3 has 14 residues. CDR1 and CDR2 from the germline V gene are SGHRS and YFSETQ. V gave up 5 bases and J gave up 4 bases, with 15 bases separating them. The chain's CDR3 is CASSTGAGPETQYF. The CDR3 DNA reads TGCGCCAGCAGTACTGGGGCGGGACCAGAGACCCAGTACTTC.

The genes are TRBV27 and TRBJ2-6; 16 positions agree with TRBD2. The germline gives CDR1 MNHEY, CDR2 SMNVEV (reference sequence). V dropped 2 bases and J dropped 0; count of bases not matched to a gene: 7. The CDR3 is made up of 21 amino acids. The CDR3 here is CASSLRGTSGRVTSGANVLTF. The DNA of the CDR3 is TGTGCCAGCAGTTTACGCGGGACTAGCGGGAGGGTCACCTCTGGGGCCAACGTCCTGACTTTC.

This chain joins TRBV28 and TRBJ1-4, with D tentatively TRBD1 (6 bases). This CDR3 has 14 residues. The V end lost 8 bases, the J end lost 5 bases, and 15 bases lay between the germline ends. CDR1 is MDHEN, CDR2 SYDVKM, per germline. The CDR3 DNA sequence: TGTGCCAGCTTTTCGGGGGGCTGGAATGAAAAACTGTTTTTT. Its protein is CASFSGGWNEKLFF.

The J gene is TRBJ2-1, the V gene TRBV29-1; 7 nucleotides agree with TRBD1. CDR1 is SQVTM, CDR2 ANQGSEA, per germline. The ends lost 4 bases at V and 10 bases at J; junction bases unmatched: 7. This CDR3 is built from 12 residues. Written as DNA, the CDR3 is TGCAGCGTTGGCCAAGGGGGCTGGGAGCAGTTCTTC. This encodes CSVGQGGWEQFF.

The rearrangement uses TRBV7-2 and TRBJ1-3; a possible D gene is TRBD1 (6 bases). V gave up 3 bases and J gave up 4 bases, with 19 bases separating them. The length of the CDR3 is 17 residues. Germline V gene lookup returns CDR1 SGHTA and CDR2 FQGNSA. CDR3 DNA: TGTGCCAGCAGCTTTCAACAACTGGGGGCGTACGGAAACACCATATATTTT. Translation gives CASSFQQLGAYGNTIYF.

The rearrangement joins TRBV28 to TRBJ2-7, with no clear D. From germline, CDR1 is MDHEN and CDR2 SYDVKM. The CDR3 totals 13 residues. V lost 6 bases to trimming and J lost 1 base, with 10 bases between them. The CDR3 nucleotides read TGTGCCAGCAGCGGGTTCGGATCCTACGAGCAGTACTTC. It specifies CASSGFGSYEQYF.

This sequence joins TRBV9 and TRBJ2-3; 9 bases align to TRBD2. Germline CDR1 reads SGDLS; CDR2 reads YYNGEE. There are 15 residues in the CDR3. With V trimmed by 0 bases and J by 10 bases, 9 bases remained unmatched. CDR3 DNA: TGTGCCAGCAGCGTAGAACTAGCGGGTGCCCATGCGCAGTATTTT. This codes for CASSVELAGAHAQYF.

The gene calls are TRBV11-2 and TRBJ2-7; a possible D gene is TRBD1 (5 bases). The CDR3 covers 12 residues. Germline values: CDR1 SGHAT, CDR2 FQNNGV. V gave up 2 bases and J gave up 7 bases, with 9 bases separating them. The CDR3 bases are TGTGCCAGCAGCTTATCAGGGCAGGAGCAGTACTTC. It yields the protein CASSLSGQEQYF.

This chain connects TRBV6-1 to TRBJ2-7; no firm D call. The V end was cut by 10 bases, the J end by 0 bases, with 10 bases between. The CDR3 sequence is 12 residues long. Germline CDR1 reads MNHNS; CDR2 reads SASEGT. DNA for the CDR3: TGTGCCACCTTCAGGTACTCCTACGAGCAGTACTTC. Protein product: CATFRYSYEQYF.

This sequence joins TRBV7-9 and TRBJ1-5; TRBD1 aligns across 9 bases. Looked up from germline, CDR1 is SEHNR and CDR2 is FQNEAQ (reference sequence). The ends lost 5 bases at V and 0 bases at J; junction bases unmatched: 8. This CDR3 is built from 17 residues. The CDR3 region is CASSGPGQGGSNQPQHF. CDR3 nucleotide sequence: TGTGCCAGCAGCGGACCGGGACAGGGAGGTAGCAATCAGCCCCAGCATTTT.

The chain couples TRBV7-8 to TRBJ1-5; 9 bases align to TRBD1. Trimming cost V 4 bases and J 0 bases; bases outside gene matches: 7. This CDR3 comprises 17 residues. Germline V gene lookup returns CDR1 SGHVS and CDR2 FQNEAQ. The CDR3 is CASSSGTGFFSNQPQHF. The CDR3 DNA reads as TGTGCCAGCAGCTCCGGGACAGGGTTTTTTAGCAATCAGCCCCAGCATTTT.

The chain employs TRBV13 and TRBJ2-2; 7 bases align to TRBD2. V lost 1 base, J lost 7 bases, and 3 bases stayed unmatched. From germline, CDR1 is PRHDT and CDR2 FYEKMQ (reference sequence). The CDR3 is 14 amino acids. Here the CDR3 reads CASSLAGRDGELFF. In DNA, the CDR3 is TGTGCCAGCAGCTTAGCAGGGAGGGACGGGGAGCTGTTTTTT. Using reference TRBV13 and TRBJ2-2 for the parts outside the CDR3, the full variable domain is AAGVIQSPRHLIKEKRETATLKCYPIPRHDTVYWYQQGPGQDPQFLISFYEKMQSDKGSIPDRFSAQQFSDYHSELNMSSLELGDSALYFCASSLAGRDGELFFGEGSRLTVL.

The chain joins TRBV7-8 to TRBJ2-1, with 10 bases lining up with TRBD2. Germline CDR1 and CDR2: SGHVS and FQNEAQ. The V segment lost 2 bases and the J segment 4 bases; nucleotides outside the gene matches: 2. CDR3 length: 15 amino acids. The CDR3 DNA reads TGTGCCAGCAGCTTAACTAGCGGGACTTACAATGAGCAGTTCTTC. It yields the protein CASSLTSGTYNEQFF.

The CDR3 DNA reads as TGCGCCAGCAGCTTGAGGTCCTCCGGGGGCACTGAAGCTTTCTTT. Amino acid sequence: CASSLRSSGGTEAFF. The chain couples TRBV5-1 to TRBJ1-1; D might be TRBD1 (5 bases). The V gene's germline CDR1 is SGHRS and CDR2 YFSETQ. Trimming shortened V by 1 base and J by 4 bases, and 14 bases separated the two germline ends. The CDR3 sequence is 15 residues long.

The chain employs TRBV5-1 and TRBJ1-2; a possible D gene is TRBD1 (5 bases). The CDR3 covers 14 residues. The V end was cut by 4 bases, the J end by 6 bases, with 16 bases between. The germline CDR1 and CDR2 sequences are SGHRS and YFSETQ. The CDR3 DNA sequence: TGCGCCAGCAGCCCGGGGGGGGGAGGCGATGGCTACACCTTC. This gives the protein CASSPGGGGDGYTF.